This entry concerns a single T cell receptor (beta chain). What it binds is not known. This sample was taken from a study of OX40 agonist ivuxolimab in advanced cancers. Across the study: Patients treated during dose escalation were battling hepatocellular carcinoma, melanoma, renal cell or head and neck cancer. Allowance was made for prior anti-PD-1, anti-PD-L1 or anti-CTLA-4 therapy, and approximately 41% had some.

Measured with immunoSEQ multiplex PCR; TCRdb has only the in-frame clones, and not every one. The sample records 25,000 to 30,000 clones, about 88% being singletons. CDR3 length equals 15 residues. The trim removed 2 bases at V and 5 bases at J, leaving 9 bases unmatched. From germline, CDR1 is LGHNA and CDR2 YNFKEQ. General observations from the study: Both blood CD4+ and CD8+ T cells showed clonal growth by week 6 at 0.1 to 3.0 mg/kg.

Material: CD4+ or CD8+ T cells sorted from blood, obtained in a trial of the OX40 agonist ivuxolimab. The TCR sequence derives from an adult with an advanced solid tumor such as melanoma, head and neck, liver or kidney cancer. V and J are TRBV4-2 and TRBJ2-7, with 7 bases identical to TRBD2. The CDR3, as DNA: TGTGCCAGCAGCCAAAGGGCGGGAGAAGCAGACGAGCAGTACTTC. This sequence encodes CASSQRAGEADEQYF.